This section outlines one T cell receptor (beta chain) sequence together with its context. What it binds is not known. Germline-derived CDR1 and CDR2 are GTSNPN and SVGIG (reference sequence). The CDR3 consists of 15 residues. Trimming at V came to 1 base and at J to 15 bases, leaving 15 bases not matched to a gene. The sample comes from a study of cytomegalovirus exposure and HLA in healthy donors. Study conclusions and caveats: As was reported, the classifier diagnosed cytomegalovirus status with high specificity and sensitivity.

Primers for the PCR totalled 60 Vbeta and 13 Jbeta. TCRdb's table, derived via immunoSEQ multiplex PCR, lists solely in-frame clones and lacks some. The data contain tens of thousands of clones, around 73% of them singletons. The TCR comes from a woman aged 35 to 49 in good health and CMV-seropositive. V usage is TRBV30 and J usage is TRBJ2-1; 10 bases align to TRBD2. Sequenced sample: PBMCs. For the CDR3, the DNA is TGTGCCTGGAGTGAAGCGGGGGGGCCGGGAATTGGTGGGTTCTTC. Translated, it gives CAWSEAGGPGIGGFF.